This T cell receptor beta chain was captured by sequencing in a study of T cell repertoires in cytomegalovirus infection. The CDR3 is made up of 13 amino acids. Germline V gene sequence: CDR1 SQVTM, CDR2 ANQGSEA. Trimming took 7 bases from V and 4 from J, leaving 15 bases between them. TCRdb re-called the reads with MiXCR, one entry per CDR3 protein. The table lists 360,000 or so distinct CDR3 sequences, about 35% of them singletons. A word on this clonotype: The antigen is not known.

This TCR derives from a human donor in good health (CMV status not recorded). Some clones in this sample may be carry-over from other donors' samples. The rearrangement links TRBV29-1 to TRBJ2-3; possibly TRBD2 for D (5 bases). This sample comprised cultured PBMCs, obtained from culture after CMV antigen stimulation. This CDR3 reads CSDREGGSDTQYF. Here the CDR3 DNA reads TGCAGCGACCGGGAAGGCGGTTCAGATACGCAGTATTTT.